This T cell receptor beta chain appears in the sequencing data of a study of blood T cell repertoires in COVID-19. Overall study context: Specimens from acute and convalescent COVID-19 originated in the United States, Italy and Spain.

V lost 8 bases and J lost 0, with 16 bases in between. From germline, CDR1 is MNHEY and CDR2 SMNVEV (reference sequence). The CDR3 spans 15 residues. Using immunoSEQ multiplex PCR, the repertoire was profiled, and TCRdb retains in-frame clones only, with some absent. The sample shows about 670,000 clones, about nine tenths of them seen only once. The rearrangement uses TRBV27 and TRBJ2-5; tentatively, D is TRBD2 (6 bases). The clonotype originates from a woman younger than 35 with acute or convalescent COVID-19. The sequencing input was peripheral blood. CDR3 coding DNA: TGTGCCAGCGGATCGGAAAGCGGGTACCAAGAGACCCAGTACTTC. It specifies CASGSESGYQETQYF.